The rows below give T cell receptor beta chains drawn from one sample of a study of OX40 agonist ivuxolimab in advanced cancers. Repertoires were generated with immunoSEQ multiplex PCR, while TCRdb's copy carries only in-frame clones and drops some. The sample shows about 70,000 clones, around 80% of them seen only once. Source: CD4+ or CD8+ T cells sorted from blood, taken in a trial of the OX40 agonist ivuxolimab. Source of these receptors: an adult with an advanced solid tumor such as melanoma, head and neck, liver or kidney cancer. Both conserved end residues are part of each CDR3. The order of the fields is CDR3 protein, CDR3 DNA, V gene, J gene, clone size, D gene. A D gene is named only where the DNA matches it firmly. Where a row states a size, it is once, few, many or the class of an expanded clone; other rows omit it.

CSATPHYGYTF	TGCAGTGCCACCCCCCACTATGGCTACACCTTC	TRBV20-1	TRBJ1-2	-	-
CASSLAAGASYNEQFF	TGCGCCAGCAGCTTGGCCGCGGGGGCCTCCTACAATGAGCAGTTCTTC	TRBV5-1	TRBJ2-1	-	-
CSVETGTGGDTQYF	TGCAGCGTTGAAACCGGGACAGGGGGGGATACGCAGTATTTT	TRBV29-1	TRBJ2-3	-	TRBD1
CASSQTGNTEAFF	TGTGCCAGCAGCCAGACAGGGAACACTGAAGCTTTCTTT	TRBV7-2	TRBJ1-1	-	-
CASRGQTNTEAFF	TGTGCCAGCAGGGGACAGACAAACACTGAAGCTTTCTTT	TRBV27	TRBJ1-1	medium-sized	TRBD1
CASHTGAPYEQYF	TGTGCCAGCCACACAGGGGCCCCCTACGAGCAGTACTTC	TRBV28	TRBJ2-7	-	TRBD1
CASSLVFGVETQYF	TGCGCCAGCAGCTTGGTTTTCGGGGTGGAGACCCAGTACTTC	TRBV5-1	TRBJ2-5	-	-
CASWVAGVHNEQFF	TGCGCCAGCTGGGTGGCAGGGGTGCACAATGAGCAGTTCTTC	TRBV5-1	TRBJ2-1	-	-
CASSFRVVGQETQYF	TGTGCCAGCAGCTTCAGGGTAGTTGGCCAAGAGACCCAGTACTTC	TRBV11-2	TRBJ2-5	once	-
CASSGFPREYQETQYF	TGTGCCAGCAGTGGGTTCCCCCGGGAGTACCAAGAGACCCAGTACTTC	TRBV25-1	TRBJ2-5	few	-
CASSLADQPQHF	TGTGCCAGCAGCTTGGCGGATCAGCCCCAGCATTTT	TRBV5-5	TRBJ1-5	-	-
CASSFPTGARTDTQYF	TGTGCCAGCAGTTTTCCAACAGGTGCCCGCACAGATACGCAGTATTTT	TRBV28	TRBJ2-3	few	-
CASSPIASGQGRADTQYF	TGTGCCAGCTCACCAATTGCTTCAGGACAGGGAAGGGCAGATACGCAGTATTTT	TRBV18	TRBJ2-3	-	TRBD1
CSVEGQGPNYGYTF	TGCAGCGTTGAAGGGCAGGGACCTAACTATGGCTACACCTTC	TRBV29-1	TRBJ1-2	-	-
CASSIGQGDIQYF	TGTGCCAGTAGTATCGGACAGGGTGATATTCAGTACTTC	TRBV19	TRBJ2-4	-	TRBD1